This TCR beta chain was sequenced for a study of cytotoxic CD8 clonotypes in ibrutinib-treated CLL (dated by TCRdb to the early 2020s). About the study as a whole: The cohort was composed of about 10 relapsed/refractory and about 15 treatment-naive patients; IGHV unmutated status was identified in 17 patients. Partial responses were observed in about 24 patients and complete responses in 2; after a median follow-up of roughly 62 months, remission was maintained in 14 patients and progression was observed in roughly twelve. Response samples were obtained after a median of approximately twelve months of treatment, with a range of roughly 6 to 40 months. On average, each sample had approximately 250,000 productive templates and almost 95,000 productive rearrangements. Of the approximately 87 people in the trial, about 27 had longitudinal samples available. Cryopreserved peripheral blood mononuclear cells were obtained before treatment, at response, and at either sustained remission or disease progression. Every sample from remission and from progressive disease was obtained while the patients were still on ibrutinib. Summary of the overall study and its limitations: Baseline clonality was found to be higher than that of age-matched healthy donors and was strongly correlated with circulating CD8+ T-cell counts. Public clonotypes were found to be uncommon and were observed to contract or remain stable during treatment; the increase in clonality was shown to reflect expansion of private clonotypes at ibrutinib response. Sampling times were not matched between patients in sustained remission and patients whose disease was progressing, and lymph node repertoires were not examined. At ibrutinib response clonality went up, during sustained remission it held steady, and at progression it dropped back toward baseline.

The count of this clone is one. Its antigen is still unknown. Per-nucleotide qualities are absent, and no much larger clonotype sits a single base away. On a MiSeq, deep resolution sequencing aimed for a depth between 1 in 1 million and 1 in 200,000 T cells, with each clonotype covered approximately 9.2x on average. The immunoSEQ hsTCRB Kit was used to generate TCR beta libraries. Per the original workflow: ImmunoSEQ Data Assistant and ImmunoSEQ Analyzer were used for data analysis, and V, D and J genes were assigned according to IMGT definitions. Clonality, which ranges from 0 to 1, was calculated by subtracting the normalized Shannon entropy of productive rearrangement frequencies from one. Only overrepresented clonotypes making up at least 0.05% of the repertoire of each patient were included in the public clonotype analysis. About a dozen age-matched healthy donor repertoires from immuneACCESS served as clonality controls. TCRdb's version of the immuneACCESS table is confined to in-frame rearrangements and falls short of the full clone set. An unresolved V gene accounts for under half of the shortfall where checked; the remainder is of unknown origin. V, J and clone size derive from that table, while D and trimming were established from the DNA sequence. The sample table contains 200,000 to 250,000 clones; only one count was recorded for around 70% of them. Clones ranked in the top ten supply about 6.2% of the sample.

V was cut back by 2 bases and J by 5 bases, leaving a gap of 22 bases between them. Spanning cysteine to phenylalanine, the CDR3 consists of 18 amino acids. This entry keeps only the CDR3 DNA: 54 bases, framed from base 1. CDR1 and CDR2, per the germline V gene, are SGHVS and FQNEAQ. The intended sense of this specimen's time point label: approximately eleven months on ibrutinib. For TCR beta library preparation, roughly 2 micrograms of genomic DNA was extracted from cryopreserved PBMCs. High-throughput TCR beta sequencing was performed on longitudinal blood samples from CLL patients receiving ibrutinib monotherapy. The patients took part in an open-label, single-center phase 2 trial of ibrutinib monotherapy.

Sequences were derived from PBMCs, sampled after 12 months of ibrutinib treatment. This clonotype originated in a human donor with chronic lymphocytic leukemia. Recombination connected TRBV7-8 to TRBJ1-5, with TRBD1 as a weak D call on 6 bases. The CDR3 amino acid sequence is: CASSLTFVGGQGHQPQHF. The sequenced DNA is TGTGCCAGCAGCTTAACATTCGTGGGGGGCCAGGGCCATCAGCCCCAGCATTTT.